This entry describes one TCR beta chain. The sample is drawn from a study of blood T cell repertoires in COVID-19. Study as a whole: PBMCs, B-cell-depleted T cells, or T cells provided the cDNA or gDNA that made up the material.

V was clipped by 5 bases and J by 3 bases; unmatched bases: 4. Per germline, CDR1 SEHNR and CDR2 FQNEAQ (reference sequence). The CDR3 has 14 residues. In the original processing: Cell counts per sample came from amplifying reference gene primers. The assay was immunoSEQ multiplex PCR, and TCRdb's table has in-frame clones only and misses some. Clone size and V and J calls were adopted from that table, with D and trimming inferred from the DNA. The data hold roughly 100,000 clones, with about 90% observed a single time. It was during active infection that Seattle patients were enrolled and then longitudinally followed.

The sequence derives from a human donor with COVID-19, enrolled during active disease. The donor label of this sample is uncertain. The chain is built from TRBV7-9 and TRBJ1-1; 9 nucleotides align to TRBD1. Sequencing was performed on peripheral blood. For the CDR3, the DNA is TGTGCCAGCAGCACACGACAGGGGGACACTGAAGCTTTCTTT. This sequence encodes CASSTRQGDTEAFF.